These 11 T cell receptor beta chains were sequenced from one sample in a study of blood T cell repertoires in COVID-19. The assay was immunoSEQ multiplex PCR, and TCRdb's table has in-frame clones only and misses some. Of over 45,000 clones listed, 80% to 90% are singletons. Sequenced sample: peripheral blood. The origin of the receptors is a man aged 40-49 years with COVID-19, enrolled during active disease.

The CDR3 here is CASRRTGGVSAEAFF. CDR3 DNA: TGTGCCAGCAGACGAACAGGGGGCGTGAGTGCTGAAGCTTTCTTT. The rearrangement joins TRBV3-1 (or the pseudogene TRBV3-2) to TRBJ1-1; 9 nucleotides match TRBD1. V lost 6 bases, J lost 6 bases, and 11 bases stayed unmatched. The CDR3 runs 15 residues. The V gene's germline CDR1 is LGHDT and CDR2 YNNKEL (reference sequence).

In its sample, this clone was seen a few times. The genes are TRBV5-4 and TRBJ1-6; 9 positions match TRBD1. The V and J ends lost 0 bases and 7 bases, in that order; junction bases with no gene match: 2. This CDR3 spans 15 amino acids. CDR1 SGHNT and CDR2 YYREEE come from the germline V gene (reference sequence). The CDR3 DNA follows: TGTGCCAGCAGCTTGGTTGGACAGGGGAATTCACCCCTCCACTTT. It specifies CASSLVGQGNSPLHF.

This chain uses TRBV5-1 with TRBJ2-5; 10 bases are shared with TRBD2. This CDR3 is built from 17 residues. In germline, CDR1 is SGHRS, CDR2 YFSETQ. After removal of 1 base from V and 7 bases from J, the junction contained 13 bases not matched to a gene. The CDR3 region has the DNA TGCGCCAGCAGCTTGAGTGCTAGCGGGAGTCCCCTGGCGACCCAGTACTTC. It codes for CASSLSASGSPLATQYF.

As to this clone: The sample contains more than one DNA sequence encoding this CDR3. This chain connects TRBV5-1 to TRBJ1-2; D is unclear. Germline V gene sequence: CDR1 SGHRS, CDR2 YFSETQ. The CDR3 has 13 amino acids. The V gene lost 0 bases and the J gene lost 4 bases, with 7 bases spanning the gap. The CDR3 coding sequence is TGCGCCAGCAGCTTGGGCAGGCTCTATGGCTACACCTTC. Translating it yields CASSLGRLYGYTF.

The V gene is TRBV12-3 or TRBV12-4, the J gene TRBJ1-2; D is unresolved. Between the trimmed V and J ends, which lost 3 bases and 2 bases, there was a span of 7 bases. There are 13 residues in the CDR3. The chain's CDR3 is CASSFYGNYGYTF. For the CDR3, the DNA is TGTGCCAGCAGTTTCTACGGGAACTATGGCTACACCTTC.

This chain connects TRBV3-1 (or the pseudogene TRBV3-2) to TRBJ2-2; 7 nucleotides match TRBD2. This CDR3 comprises 14 residues. The trim removed 1 base at V and 5 bases at J, leaving 1 base unmatched. Germline lookup yields CDR1 LGHDT and CDR2 YNNKEL (reference sequence). The CDR3 region has the DNA TGTGCCAGCAGCCAAGTTAGCGGGACCGGGGAGCTGTTTTTT. Its protein product is CASSQVSGTGELFF.

The chain recombines TRBV30 with TRBJ2-3, with a weak D call TRBD1 (6 bases). CDR3 size: 15 residues. Per germline, CDR1 GTSNPN and CDR2 SVGIG (reference sequence). The germline V and J ends were trimmed by 0 bases and 4 bases, with 14 bases remaining between them. DNA for the CDR3: TGTGCCTGGAGTGTAGGGCAGGGGTTTGCAGATACGCAGTATTTT. Protein sequence: CAWSVGQGFADTQYF.

This CDR3 reads CASSVDWQDTEAFF. The CDR3 DNA is TGTGCCAGCAGCGTAGATTGGCAGGACACTGAAGCTTTCTTT. The chain carries TRBV9 and TRBJ1-1; D is undetermined. Trimming removed 0 bases from V and 3 bases from J, with 9 bases in between. The V gene's germline CDR1 is SGDLS and CDR2 YYNGEE. The CDR3 covers 14 residues.

The V and J genes are TRBV7-8 and TRBJ2-7; weak D call: TRBD1 (5 bases). The V gene lost 1 base and the J gene lost 2 bases, with 12 bases spanning the gap. Germline loops: CDR1 SGHVS, CDR2 FQNEAQ. The CDR3 is made up of 15 amino acids. DNA for the CDR3: TGTGCCAGCAGCTTAGGGGCCAGGGCACCCTACGAGCAGTACTTC. Amino acid sequence: CASSLGARAPYEQYF.

J is TRBJ2-4 and V is TRBV2; D might be TRBD1 (6 bases). The CDR3 runs 14 residues. Germline values: CDR1 SNHLY, CDR2 FYNNEI. Deletions cut 4 bases from V and 6 bases from J, with 13 bases between. CDR3 DNA: TGTGCCAGCAGTGGGGGAAAGGACAGAAACATTCAGTACTTC. Translating it yields CASSGGKDRNIQYF.

This sequence joins TRBV28 and TRBJ1-6; 7 bases agree with TRBD1. CDR1 MDHEN and CDR2 SYDVKM come from the germline V gene. This CDR3 contains 17 residues. V lost 6 bases, J lost 2 bases, and 10 bases stayed unmatched. In nucleotides, the CDR3 is TGTGCCAGCAGACTTAGACAGGGTCTGGCCTATAATTCACCCCTCCACTTT. Its translation is CASRLRQGLAYNSPLHF.